Shown below are 13 T cell receptor beta chains from a single sample sequenced in a study of blood T cell repertoires in COVID-19. Method: immunoSEQ multiplex PCR; TCRdb's copy keeps in-frame clones and lacks some. The sample has some 240,000 clones; roughly 80% are singletons. Sequencing was performed on peripheral blood. The receptors originated from an elderly woman with acute or convalescent COVID-19.

As concerns this clone: Sequence at one end of the junction differs from germline and may be a read error. V and J are TRBV28 and TRBJ2-1, with TRBD2 matching 11 bases. CDR3 length equals 17 residues. CDR1 is MDHEN, CDR2 SYDVKM, per germline. The CDR3 loop reads CATSFNALAGGGNEQFF. The CDR3 DNA reads as TGTGCCACCAGTTTCAACGCCCTAGCGGGGGGCGGCAATGAGCAGTTCTTC.

The J gene is TRBJ1-1, the V gene TRBV12-3 or TRBV12-4; the D gene is possibly TRBD1 (5 bases). This CDR3 has 13 amino acids. Trimming stripped 4 bases from V and 4 bases from J, with 10 bases between. The CDR3, as DNA: TGTGCCAGCAGTTATGGGGGACTCACTGAAGCTTTCTTT. Protein: CASSYGGLTEAFF.

This chain uses TRBV14 with TRBJ2-4, with TRBD1 matching over 9 bases. CDR1 is SGHDN and CDR2 is FVKESK in the germline V gene. This CDR3 region has 15 residues. V lost 1 base to trimming and J lost 9 bases; unmatched junction nucleotides: 7. In DNA form, the CDR3 reads TGTGCCAGCAGCCAAGGGACAGGGGTTAGGGTCATTCAGTACTTC. Its translation is CASSQGTGVRVIQYF.

The chain couples TRBV6-1 to TRBJ2-7; D may be TRBD1 (5 bases). Germline CDR1 is MNHNS and CDR2 is SASEGT. Trimming stripped 1 base from V and 2 bases from J, with 12 bases between. The CDR3 spans 15 residues. The CDR3 is CASSEEAGLTYEQYF. The CDR3 coding sequence is TGTGCCAGCAGTGAAGAGGCAGGGCTAACCTACGAGCAGTACTTC.

The V gene is TRBV6-1, the J gene TRBJ2-1, with D hard to call. Germline loops: CDR1 MNHNS, CDR2 SASEGT. The CDR3 sequence is 14 residues long. Trimming removed 0 bases at V and 3 bases at J, with 6 bases between. The DNA for the CDR3 is TGTGCCAGCAGTGAAGCTATGAGCTACAATGAGCAGTTCTTC. Its translation is CASSEAMSYNEQFF.

The J gene is TRBJ1-1, the V gene TRBV19; D perhaps matches TRBD1 (6 bases). Germline V gives CDR1 LNHDA, CDR2 SQIVND (reference sequence). V dropped 2 bases and J dropped 0 bases, with 10 bases sitting between them. The CDR3 has 15 amino acids. The CDR3 loop reads CASSIRDTLNTEAFF. The CDR3 nucleotides are TGTGCCAGTAGTATAAGGGACACCTTGAACACTGAAGCTTTCTTT. The whole variable domain, filled in from reference TRBV19 and TRBJ1-1, reads DGGITQSPKYLFRKEGQNVTLSCEQNLNHDAMYWYRQDPGQGLRLIYYSQIVNDFQKGDIAEGYSVSREKKESFPLTVTSAQKNPTAFYLCASSIRDTLNTEAFFGQGTRLTVV.

This clone was counted a single time. The gene calls are TRBV28 and TRBJ2-7; TRBD1 agrees at 7 bases. The CDR3 loop spans 15 amino acids. V lost 5 bases and J lost 3; bases outside the gene matches: 10. Germline V gives CDR1 MDHEN, CDR2 SYDVKM. CDR3 bases: TGTGCCAGCAGTATCCACAGGGGCGGGTTCTACGAGCAGTACTTC. Protein: CASSIHRGGFYEQYF.

As regards this clone: The identical CDR3 is also encoded by other nucleotide sequences in the sample. The rearrangement joins TRBV29-1 to TRBJ1-4; 9 bases agree with TRBD1. CDR1 is SQVTM and CDR2 is ANQGSEA in the germline V gene. Unmatched junction bases numbered 5, after V lost 4 bases and J lost 8 bases. CDR3 length: 13 residues. CDR3 in amino acids: CSVGGTGNEKLFF. DNA of the CDR3: TGCAGCGTTGGAGGGACAGGGAACGAAAAACTGTTTTTT. The complete variable domain, with remaining parts taken from reference TRBV29-1 and TRBJ1-4, reads SAVISQKPSRDICQRGTSLTIQCQVDSQVTMMFWYRQQPGQSLTLIATANQGSEATYESGFVIDKFPISRPNLTFSTLTVSNMSPEDSSIYLCSVGGTGNEKLFFGSGTQLSVL.

The J gene is TRBJ2-7, the V gene TRBV27, with D hard to call. CDR1 MNHEY and CDR2 SMNVEV come from the germline V gene (reference sequence). The CDR3 sequence is 13 residues long. Trimming took off 7 bases at V and 4 bases at J, with 14 bases between the two ends. As DNA, the CDR3 is TGTGCCAGCACTAGGCTAGGATCTTACGAGCAGTACTTC. Encoded protein: CASTRLGSYEQYF.

V gene TRBV19 combines with J gene TRBJ2-7; possible D gene TRBD1, 5 bases. Trimming pared 6 bases from V and 6 bases from J, leaving 12 bases between. Germline assignment: CDR1 LNHDA and CDR2 SQIVND (reference sequence). The CDR3 extends over 12 amino acids. The CDR3 loop reads CASSPVRGEQYF. In nucleotides, the CDR3 is TGTGCCAGTAGCCCCGTTAGGGGCGAGCAGTACTTC.

This clone has only a few counts. V and J are TRBV15 and TRBJ1-5; 7 bases are shared with TRBD1. The germline CDR1 and CDR2 sequences are LNHNV and YYDKDF (reference sequence). There are 20 residues in the CDR3. V dropped 1 base and J dropped 7; count of bases not matched to a gene: 22. CDR3 coding DNA: TGTGCCACCAGCAGAGTGGAGAGGGGGCGGATAACGAGAGTCTTACAGCCCCAGCATTTT. Translated: CATSRVERGRITRVLQPQHF. The whole variable domain, remainder taken from reference TRBV15 and TRBJ1-5, is DAMVIQNPRYQVTQFGKPVTLSCSQTLNHNVMYWYQQKSSQAPKLLFHYYDKDFNNEADTPDNFQSRRPNTSFCFLDIRSPGLGDTAMYLCATSRVERGRITRVLQPQHFGDGTRLSIL.

The chain combines TRBV5-1 with TRBJ2-6; the D gene is possibly TRBD1 (6 bases). V was cut by 4 bases and J by 0 bases, with 8 bases left in between. The CDR3 consists of 15 residues. Germline V gives CDR1 SGHRS, CDR2 YFSETQ. This chain's CDR3 is CASSTDSSGANVLTF. The DNA of the CDR3 is TGCGCCAGCAGCACGGACAGCTCTGGGGCCAACGTCCTGACTTTC. The variable domain in full, with the rest retrieved from reference TRBV5-1 and TRBJ2-6, is KAGVTQTPRYLIKTRGQQVTLSCSPISGHRSVSWYQQTPGQGLQFLFEYFSETQRNKGNFPGRFSGRQFSNSRSEMNVSTLELGDSALYLCASSTDSSGANVLTFGAGSRLTVL.

This clone was counted a single time. CDR3 DNA sequence: TGTGCCAGCAGCGCCTACAGGGATAGTAATTCACCCCTCCACTTT. It yields the protein CASSAYRDSNSPLHF. The J gene is TRBJ1-6, the V gene TRBV9; the D gene is possibly TRBD1 (6 bases). The V end was cut by 3 bases, the J end by 6 bases, with 13 bases between. Germline lookup yields CDR1 SGDLS and CDR2 YYNGEE. This CDR3 is built from 15 residues.